These 4 T cell receptor beta chains share one sample of origin, sequenced in a study of cytomegalovirus exposure and HLA in healthy donors listed by TCRdb under 2017. Library creation used the immunoSEQ multiplex PCR assay. In its TCRdb copy, this immuneACCESS table keeps in-frame sequences only and misses some clones. Where compared with another copy, unresolved V genes explain less than half of these, and the others have no known cause. The sample table records about 68,000 clones; about 90% of these occur just once. The ten top clones hold roughly 3.1% of the sample. Input material: PBMCs. Receptor source: a man aged 18 to 35 in good health and CMV-seronegative.

The rearrangement links TRBV11-1 to TRBJ1-4; D unclear. Trimming cost V 3 bases and J 8 bases, with 16 bases left between them. This CDR3 is 15 amino acids long. Germline CDR1 is SGHAT and CDR2 is FQDESV (reference sequence). This chain's CDR3 is CASSFDGVRREKLFF. CDR3 coding DNA: TGTGCCAGCAGCTTCGATGGAGTCCGCCGAGAAAAACTGTTTTTT.

A few counts support this clone. The V call is TRBV4-2, the J call TRBJ2-7; TRBD2 might be the D (6 bases). The CDR3 totals 15 residues. The germline CDR1 and CDR2 sequences are LGHNA and YNFKEQ. V lost 4 bases and J lost 6, with 19 bases in between. CDR3 sequence (DNA): TGTGCCAGCAGCCGATCCATAGCGGAGTTGGGCGAGCAGTACTTC. It translates to CASSRSIAELGEQYF.

This chain connects TRBV11-2 to TRBJ2-5, with D possibly matching TRBD2 (5 bases). The CDR3 sequence is 13 residues long. The V gene's germline CDR1 is SGHAT and CDR2 FQNNGV. With 3 bases removed from V and 4 bases from J, the gap between germline ends came to 9 bases. CDR3 residues: CASSFRRGETQYF. CDR3 nucleotide sequence: TGTGCCAGCAGCTTTCGCCGGGGAGAGACCCAGTACTTC.

The J gene is TRBJ1-3, the V gene TRBV28; the D is unclear. Trimming took 1 base from V and 0 from J, leaving 10 bases between them. The CDR3 is made up of 16 amino acids. The germline gives CDR1 MDHEN, CDR2 SYDVKM. The CDR3 reads CASSLSYRDSGNTIYF. The CDR3 nucleotides read TGTGCCAGCAGTTTATCCTACCGGGACTCTGGAAACACCATATATTTT.